This T cell receptor (beta chain) was sequenced in a study of blood T cells in healthy people across ages. Study at large: Template switching recovered approximately one barcoded beta molecule for every two T cells.

Each sample yielded at least 6 micrograms of PBMC total RNA. The CDR3 covers 13 residues. Between the trimmed V and J ends, which lost 3 bases and 3 bases, there was a span of 9 bases. Per the germline V gene, CDR1 is SGDLS and CDR2 is YYNGEE. Sample-barcoded 5' priming and a J-beta primer mix drove a second PCR of about 7 to 11 cycles. Template switching added a 12-random-nucleotide identifier to every cDNA molecule. TCRdb re-called the 5' RACE reads through MiXCR, storing one row per CDR3 protein. The profile shows 780,000 or so distinct CDR3 sequences, around three fifths of them singletons. This sequence was found in a man in his forties in good health. The chain employs TRBV9 and TRBJ1-1; maybe TRBD1 (6 bases). The source material was blood. CDR3 in amino acids: CASSGTGHTEAFF. The CDR3 nucleotides are TGTGCCAGCAGCGGTACAGGGCACACTGAAGCTTTCTTT. Looking up the rest from reference TRBV9 and TRBJ1-1 gives the full variable domain: DSGVTQTPKHLITATGQRVTLRCSPRSGDLSVYWYQQSLDQGLQFLIQYYNGEERAKGNILERFSAQQFPDLHSELNLSSLELGDSALYFCASSGTGHTEAFFGQGTRLTVV.